This is a list of T cell receptor beta chains from one sample in a study of blood T cell repertoires in COVID-19. Data came from immunoSEQ multiplex PCR; TCRdb stores just in-frame clones and leaves some out. The sample lists roughly 81,000 clones, around 85% occurring once. Material: peripheral blood. Every receptor here comes from a woman older than 75 with COVID-19, enrolled during active disease. Each CDR3 is given with its conserved first and last residue. The D gene is left open where the match is weak. Some rows mark clone size as missing; the rest say once, few, many or name a class of expanded clone.

d_call: .
clone_size: few
v_call: TRBV27
j_call: TRBJ2-6
cdr3_aa: CASRGFGAGANVLTF
cdr3_nt: TGTGCCAGCAGGGGATTCGGGGCTGGGGCCAACGTCCTGACTTTC

d_call: .
clone_size: .
v_call: TRBV10-1
j_call: TRBJ2-3
cdr3_aa: CASSGRTGLSGGATDTQYF
cdr3_nt: TGCGCCAGCAGTGGTAGGACAGGCCTCTCAGGCGGGGCCACAGATACGCAGTATTTT

d_call: TRBD2
clone_size: .
v_call: TRBV29-1
j_call: TRBJ2-1
cdr3_aa: CSVERLGTSPNEQFF
cdr3_nt: TGCAGCGTTGAAAGGCTCGGGACTAGCCCCAATGAGCAGTTCTTC

d_call: TRBD1
clone_size: once
v_call: TRBV18
j_call: TRBJ1-1
cdr3_aa: CASSYFGTGTRNTEAFF
cdr3_nt: TGTGCCAGCTCCTATTTTGGGACAGGGACACGGAACACTGAAGCTTTCTTT

d_call: TRBD2
clone_size: .
v_call: TRBV7-2
j_call: TRBJ2-1
cdr3_aa: CASSPGTSGGNEQFF
cdr3_nt: TGTGCCAGCAGCCCGGGGACTAGCGGGGGCAATGAGCAGTTCTTC

d_call: TRBD2
clone_size: .
v_call: TRBV27
j_call: TRBJ2-7
cdr3_aa: CASSFRTSAPYEQYF
cdr3_nt: TGTGCCAGCAGTTTTAGGACTAGCGCGCCCTACGAGCAGTACTTC

d_call: TRBD2
clone_size: .
v_call: TRBV27
j_call: TRBJ2-4
cdr3_aa: CASSRTSGGPKDIQYF
cdr3_nt: TGTGCCAGCAGTAGAACTAGCGGGGGGCCGAAGGACATTCAGTACTTC

d_call: TRBD2
clone_size: once
v_call: TRBV24-1
j_call: TRBJ2-1
cdr3_aa: CATSDPTSGAHNEQFF
cdr3_nt: TGTGCCACCAGTGACCCAACTAGCGGAGCACACAATGAGCAGTTCTTC

d_call: .
clone_size: .
v_call: TRBV3-1/TRBV3-2
j_call: TRBJ2-3
cdr3_aa: CASSFRGSDTQYF
cdr3_nt: TGTGCCAGCAGCTTTCGGGGGTCAGATACGCAGTATTTT

d_call: .
clone_size: .
v_call: TRBV2
j_call: TRBJ1-2
cdr3_aa: CASSELREGFGYTF
cdr3_nt: TGTGCCAGCAGTGAACTAAGGGAGGGGTTCGGCTACACCTTC

d_call: TRBD1
clone_size: .
v_call: TRBV6-6
j_call: TRBJ2-7
cdr3_aa: CANKGAYRLRQYF
cdr3_nt: TGTGCTAATAAGGGGGCTTATAGACTAAGACAGTACTTC

d_call: TRBD1
clone_size: .
v_call: TRBV27
j_call: TRBJ2-7
cdr3_aa: CASSRGQGIYEQYF
cdr3_nt: TGTGCCAGCAGTAGGGGACAGGGAATCTACGAGCAGTACTTC

d_call: TRBD2
clone_size: .
v_call: TRBV7-9
j_call: TRBJ2-1
cdr3_aa: CASSFREGVNEQFF
cdr3_nt: TGTGCCAGCAGCTTTCGGGAGGGGGTCAATGAGCAGTTCTTC

d_call: .
clone_size: .
v_call: TRBV28
j_call: TRBJ2-7
cdr3_aa: CASSLSGGAAEQYF
cdr3_nt: TGTGCCAGCAGTTTATCGGGTGGTGCGGCCGAGCAGTACTTC

d_call: .
clone_size: .
v_call: TRBV27
j_call: TRBJ1-5
cdr3_aa: CASSLSGDQPQHF
cdr3_nt: TGTGCCAGCAGTTTATCGGGCGATCAGCCCCAGCATTTT

d_call: TRBD1
clone_size: .
v_call: TRBV11-2
j_call: TRBJ1-4
cdr3_aa: CASSSGQVASEKLFF
cdr3_nt: TGTGCCAGCAGTTCCGGACAGGTCGCTTCTGAAAAACTGTTTTTT

d_call: TRBD2
clone_size: once
v_call: TRBV7-2
j_call: TRBJ2-1
cdr3_aa: CASSFRTSGIHNEQFF
cdr3_nt: TGTGCCAGCAGCTTTCGGACTAGCGGGATACACAATGAGCAGTTCTTC